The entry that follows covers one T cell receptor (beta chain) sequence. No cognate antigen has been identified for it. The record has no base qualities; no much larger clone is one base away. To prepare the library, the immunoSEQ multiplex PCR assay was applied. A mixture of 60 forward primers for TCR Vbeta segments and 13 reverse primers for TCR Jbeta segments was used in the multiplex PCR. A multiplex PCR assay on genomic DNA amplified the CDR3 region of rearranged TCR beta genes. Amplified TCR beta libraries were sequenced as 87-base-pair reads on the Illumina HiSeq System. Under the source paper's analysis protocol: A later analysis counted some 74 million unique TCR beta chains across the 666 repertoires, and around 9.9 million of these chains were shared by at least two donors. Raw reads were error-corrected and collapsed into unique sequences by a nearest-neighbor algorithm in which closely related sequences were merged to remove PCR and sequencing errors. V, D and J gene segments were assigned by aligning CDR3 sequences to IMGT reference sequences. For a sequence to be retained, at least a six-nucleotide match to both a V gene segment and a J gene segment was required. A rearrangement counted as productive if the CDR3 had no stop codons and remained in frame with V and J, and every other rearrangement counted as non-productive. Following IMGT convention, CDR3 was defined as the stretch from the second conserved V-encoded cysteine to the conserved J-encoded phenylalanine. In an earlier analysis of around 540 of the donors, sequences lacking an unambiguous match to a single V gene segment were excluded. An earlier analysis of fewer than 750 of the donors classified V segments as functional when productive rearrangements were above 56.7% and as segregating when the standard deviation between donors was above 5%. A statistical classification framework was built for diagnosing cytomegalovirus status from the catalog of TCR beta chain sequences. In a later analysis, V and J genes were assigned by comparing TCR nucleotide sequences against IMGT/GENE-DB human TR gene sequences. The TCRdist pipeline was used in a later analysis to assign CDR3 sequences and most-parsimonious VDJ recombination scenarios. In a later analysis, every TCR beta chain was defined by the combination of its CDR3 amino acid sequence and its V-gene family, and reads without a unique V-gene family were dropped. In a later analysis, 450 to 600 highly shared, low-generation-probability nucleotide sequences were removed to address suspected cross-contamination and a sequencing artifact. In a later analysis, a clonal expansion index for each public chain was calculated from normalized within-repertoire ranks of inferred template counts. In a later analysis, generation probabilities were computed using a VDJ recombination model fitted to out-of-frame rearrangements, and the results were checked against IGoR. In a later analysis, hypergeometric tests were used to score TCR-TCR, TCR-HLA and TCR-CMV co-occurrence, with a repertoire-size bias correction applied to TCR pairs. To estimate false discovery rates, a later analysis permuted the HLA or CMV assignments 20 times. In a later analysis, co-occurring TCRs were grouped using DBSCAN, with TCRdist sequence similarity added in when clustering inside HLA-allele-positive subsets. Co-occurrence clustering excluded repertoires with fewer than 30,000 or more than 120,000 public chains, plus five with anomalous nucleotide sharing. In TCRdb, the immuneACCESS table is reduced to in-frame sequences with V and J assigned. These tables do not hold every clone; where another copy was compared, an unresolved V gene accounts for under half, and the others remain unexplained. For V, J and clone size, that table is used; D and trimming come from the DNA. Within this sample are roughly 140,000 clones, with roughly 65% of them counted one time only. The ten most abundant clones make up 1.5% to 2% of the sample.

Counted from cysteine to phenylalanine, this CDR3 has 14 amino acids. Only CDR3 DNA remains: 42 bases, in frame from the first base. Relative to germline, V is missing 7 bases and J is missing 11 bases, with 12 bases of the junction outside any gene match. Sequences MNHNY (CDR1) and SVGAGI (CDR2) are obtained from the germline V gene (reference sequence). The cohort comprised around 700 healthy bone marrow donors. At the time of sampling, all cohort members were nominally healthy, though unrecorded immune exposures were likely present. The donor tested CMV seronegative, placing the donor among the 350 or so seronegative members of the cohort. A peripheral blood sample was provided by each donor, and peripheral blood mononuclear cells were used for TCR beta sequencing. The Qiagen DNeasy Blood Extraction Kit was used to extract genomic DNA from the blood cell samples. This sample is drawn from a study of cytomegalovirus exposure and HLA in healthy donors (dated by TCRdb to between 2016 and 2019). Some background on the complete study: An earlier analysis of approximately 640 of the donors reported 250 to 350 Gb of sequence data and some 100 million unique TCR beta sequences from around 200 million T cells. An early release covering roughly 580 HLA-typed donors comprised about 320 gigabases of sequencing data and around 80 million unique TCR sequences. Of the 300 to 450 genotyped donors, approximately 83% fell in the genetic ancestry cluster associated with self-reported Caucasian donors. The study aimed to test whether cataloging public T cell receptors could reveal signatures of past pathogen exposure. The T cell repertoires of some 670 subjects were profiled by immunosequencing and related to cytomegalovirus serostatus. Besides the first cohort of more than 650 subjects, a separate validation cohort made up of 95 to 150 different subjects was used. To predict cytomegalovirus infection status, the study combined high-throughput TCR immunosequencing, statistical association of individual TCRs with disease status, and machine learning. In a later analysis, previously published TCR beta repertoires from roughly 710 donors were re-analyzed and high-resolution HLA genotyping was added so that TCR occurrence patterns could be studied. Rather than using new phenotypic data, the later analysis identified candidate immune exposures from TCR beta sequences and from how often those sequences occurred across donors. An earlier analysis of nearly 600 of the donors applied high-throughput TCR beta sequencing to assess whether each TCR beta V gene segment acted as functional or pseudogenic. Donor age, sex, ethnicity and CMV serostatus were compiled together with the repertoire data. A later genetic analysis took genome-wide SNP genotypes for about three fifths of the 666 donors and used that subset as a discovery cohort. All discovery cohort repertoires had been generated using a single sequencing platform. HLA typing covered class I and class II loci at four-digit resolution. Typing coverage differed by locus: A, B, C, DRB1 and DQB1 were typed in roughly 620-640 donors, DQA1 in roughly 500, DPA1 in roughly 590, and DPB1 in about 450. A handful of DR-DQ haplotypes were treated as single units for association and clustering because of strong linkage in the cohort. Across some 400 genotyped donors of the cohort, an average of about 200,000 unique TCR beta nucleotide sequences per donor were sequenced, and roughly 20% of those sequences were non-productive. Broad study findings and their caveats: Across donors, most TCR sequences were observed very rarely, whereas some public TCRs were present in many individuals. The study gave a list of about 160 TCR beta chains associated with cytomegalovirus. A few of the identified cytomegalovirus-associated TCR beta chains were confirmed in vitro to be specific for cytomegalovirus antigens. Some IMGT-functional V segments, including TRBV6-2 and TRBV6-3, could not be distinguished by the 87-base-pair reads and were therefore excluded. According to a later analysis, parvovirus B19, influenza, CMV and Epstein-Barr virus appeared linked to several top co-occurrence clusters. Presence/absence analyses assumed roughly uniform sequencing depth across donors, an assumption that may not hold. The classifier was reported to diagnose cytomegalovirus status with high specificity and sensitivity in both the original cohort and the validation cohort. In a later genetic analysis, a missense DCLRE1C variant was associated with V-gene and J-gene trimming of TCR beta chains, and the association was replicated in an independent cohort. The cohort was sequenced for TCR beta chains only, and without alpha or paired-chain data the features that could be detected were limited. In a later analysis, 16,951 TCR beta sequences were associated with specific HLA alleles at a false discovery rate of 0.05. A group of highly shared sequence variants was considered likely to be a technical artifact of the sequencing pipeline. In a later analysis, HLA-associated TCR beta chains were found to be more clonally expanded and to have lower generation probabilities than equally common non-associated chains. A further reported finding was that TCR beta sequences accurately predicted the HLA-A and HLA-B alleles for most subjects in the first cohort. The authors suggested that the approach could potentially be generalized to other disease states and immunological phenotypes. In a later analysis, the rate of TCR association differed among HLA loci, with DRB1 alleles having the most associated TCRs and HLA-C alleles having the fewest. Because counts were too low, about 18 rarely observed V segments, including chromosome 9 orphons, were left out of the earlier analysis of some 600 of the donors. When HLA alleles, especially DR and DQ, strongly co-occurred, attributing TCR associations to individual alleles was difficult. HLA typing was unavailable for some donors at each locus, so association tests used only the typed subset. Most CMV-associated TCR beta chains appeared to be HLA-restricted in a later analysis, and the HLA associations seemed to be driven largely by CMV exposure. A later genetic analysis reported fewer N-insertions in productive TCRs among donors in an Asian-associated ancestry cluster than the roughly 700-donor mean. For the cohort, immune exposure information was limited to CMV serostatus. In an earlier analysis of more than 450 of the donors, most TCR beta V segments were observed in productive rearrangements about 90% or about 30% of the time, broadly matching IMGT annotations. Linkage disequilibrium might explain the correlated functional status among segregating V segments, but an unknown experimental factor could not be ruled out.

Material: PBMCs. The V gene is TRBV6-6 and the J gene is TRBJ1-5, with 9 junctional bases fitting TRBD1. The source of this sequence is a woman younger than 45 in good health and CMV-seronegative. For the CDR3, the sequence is CASTLQGAAGAQHF. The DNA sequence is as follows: TGTGCCAGCACTTTACAGGGGGCCGCCGGGGCCCAGCATTTT.